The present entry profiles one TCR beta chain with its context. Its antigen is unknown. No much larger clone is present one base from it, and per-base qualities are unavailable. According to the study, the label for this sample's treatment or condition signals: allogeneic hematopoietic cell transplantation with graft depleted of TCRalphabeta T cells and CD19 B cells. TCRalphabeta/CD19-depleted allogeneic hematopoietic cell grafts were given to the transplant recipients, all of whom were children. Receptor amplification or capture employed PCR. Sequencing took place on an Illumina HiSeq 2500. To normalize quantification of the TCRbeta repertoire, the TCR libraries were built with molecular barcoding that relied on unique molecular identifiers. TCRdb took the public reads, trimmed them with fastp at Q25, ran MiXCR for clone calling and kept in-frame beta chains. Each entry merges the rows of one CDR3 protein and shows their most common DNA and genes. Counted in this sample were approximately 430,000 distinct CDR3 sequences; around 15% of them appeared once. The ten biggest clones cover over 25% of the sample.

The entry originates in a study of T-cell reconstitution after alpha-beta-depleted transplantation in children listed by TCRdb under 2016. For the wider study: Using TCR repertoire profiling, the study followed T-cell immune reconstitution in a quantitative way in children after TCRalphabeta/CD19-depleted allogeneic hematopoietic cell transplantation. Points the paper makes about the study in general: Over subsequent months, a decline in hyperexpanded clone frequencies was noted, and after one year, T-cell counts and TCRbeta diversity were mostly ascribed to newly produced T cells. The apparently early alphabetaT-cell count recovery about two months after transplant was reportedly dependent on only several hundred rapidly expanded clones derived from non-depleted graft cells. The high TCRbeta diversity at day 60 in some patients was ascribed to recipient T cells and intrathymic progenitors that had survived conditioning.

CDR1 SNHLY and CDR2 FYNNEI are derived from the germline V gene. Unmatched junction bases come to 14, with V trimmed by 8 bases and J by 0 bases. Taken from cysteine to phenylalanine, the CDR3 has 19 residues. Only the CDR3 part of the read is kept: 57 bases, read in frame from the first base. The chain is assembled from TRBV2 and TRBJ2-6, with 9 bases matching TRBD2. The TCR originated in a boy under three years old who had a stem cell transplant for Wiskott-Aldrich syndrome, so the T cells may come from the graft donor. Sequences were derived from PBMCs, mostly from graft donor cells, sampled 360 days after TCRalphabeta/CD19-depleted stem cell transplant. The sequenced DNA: TGTGCCAGCTGTCCGAGGGACCGCGGGAGGGGCTCTGGGGCCAACGTCCTGACTTTC. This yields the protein CASCPRDRGRGSGANVLTF.